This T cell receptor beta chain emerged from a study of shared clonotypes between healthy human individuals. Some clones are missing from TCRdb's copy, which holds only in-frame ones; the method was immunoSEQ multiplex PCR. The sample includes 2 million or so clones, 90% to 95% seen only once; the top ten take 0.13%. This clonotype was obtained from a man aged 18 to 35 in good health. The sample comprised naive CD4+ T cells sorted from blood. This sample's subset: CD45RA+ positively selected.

The CDR3: CASSESVGFGNTIYF. The CDR3 DNA reads TGCGCCAGCAGTGAGTCGGTGGGATTTGGAAACACCATATATTTT. V and J are TRBV10-2 and TRBJ1-3; the D is unclear. Trimming took off 0 bases at V and 3 bases at J, with 9 bases between the two ends. Germline V gene lookup returns CDR1 WSHSY and CDR2 SAAADI. The CDR3 contains 15 residues.